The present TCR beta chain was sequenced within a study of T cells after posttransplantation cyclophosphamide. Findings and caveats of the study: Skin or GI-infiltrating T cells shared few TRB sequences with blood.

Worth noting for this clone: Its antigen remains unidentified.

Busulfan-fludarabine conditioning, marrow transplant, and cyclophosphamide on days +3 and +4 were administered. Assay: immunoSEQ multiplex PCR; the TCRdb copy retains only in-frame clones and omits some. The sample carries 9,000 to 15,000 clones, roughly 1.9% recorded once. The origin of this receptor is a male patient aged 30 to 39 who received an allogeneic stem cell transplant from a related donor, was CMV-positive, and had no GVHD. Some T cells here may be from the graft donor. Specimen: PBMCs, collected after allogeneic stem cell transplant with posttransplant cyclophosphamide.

The chain's CDR3 is CASSPSRAETQYF. The CDR3 bases are TGTGCCAGTTCCCCTTCCAGGGCGGAGACCCAGTACTTC. The gene calls are TRBV11-2 and TRBJ2-5; a weak D match, TRBD1 (5 bases). CDR1 and CDR2 from the germline V gene are SGHAT and FQNNGV. This CDR3 is built from 13 residues. V gave up 9 bases and J gave up 5 bases, with 16 bases separating them.